The sequence of this TCR beta chain was determined in a study of T cell repertoires in cytomegalovirus infection. This CDR3 is built from 15 residues. The trim removed 6 bases at V and 3 bases at J, leaving 6 bases unmatched. The germline V gene has CDR1 MDHEN and CDR2 SYDVKM. TCRdb reprocessed the reads via MiXCR and lists one record per CDR3 protein. The sample includes roughly 300,000 distinct CDR3 sequences, about 25% of them seen just once. Input material: PBMCs. The sequence was obtained from a human donor in good health (CMV status not recorded). Some clones in this sample may be carry-over from other donors' samples. The genes are TRBV28 and TRBJ2-3, with 10 bases lining up with TRBD2. This chain's CDR3 is CASRPSGGGTDTQYF. DNA for the CDR3: TGTGCCAGCAGACCAAGCGGGGGGGGAACAGATACGCAGTATTTT.